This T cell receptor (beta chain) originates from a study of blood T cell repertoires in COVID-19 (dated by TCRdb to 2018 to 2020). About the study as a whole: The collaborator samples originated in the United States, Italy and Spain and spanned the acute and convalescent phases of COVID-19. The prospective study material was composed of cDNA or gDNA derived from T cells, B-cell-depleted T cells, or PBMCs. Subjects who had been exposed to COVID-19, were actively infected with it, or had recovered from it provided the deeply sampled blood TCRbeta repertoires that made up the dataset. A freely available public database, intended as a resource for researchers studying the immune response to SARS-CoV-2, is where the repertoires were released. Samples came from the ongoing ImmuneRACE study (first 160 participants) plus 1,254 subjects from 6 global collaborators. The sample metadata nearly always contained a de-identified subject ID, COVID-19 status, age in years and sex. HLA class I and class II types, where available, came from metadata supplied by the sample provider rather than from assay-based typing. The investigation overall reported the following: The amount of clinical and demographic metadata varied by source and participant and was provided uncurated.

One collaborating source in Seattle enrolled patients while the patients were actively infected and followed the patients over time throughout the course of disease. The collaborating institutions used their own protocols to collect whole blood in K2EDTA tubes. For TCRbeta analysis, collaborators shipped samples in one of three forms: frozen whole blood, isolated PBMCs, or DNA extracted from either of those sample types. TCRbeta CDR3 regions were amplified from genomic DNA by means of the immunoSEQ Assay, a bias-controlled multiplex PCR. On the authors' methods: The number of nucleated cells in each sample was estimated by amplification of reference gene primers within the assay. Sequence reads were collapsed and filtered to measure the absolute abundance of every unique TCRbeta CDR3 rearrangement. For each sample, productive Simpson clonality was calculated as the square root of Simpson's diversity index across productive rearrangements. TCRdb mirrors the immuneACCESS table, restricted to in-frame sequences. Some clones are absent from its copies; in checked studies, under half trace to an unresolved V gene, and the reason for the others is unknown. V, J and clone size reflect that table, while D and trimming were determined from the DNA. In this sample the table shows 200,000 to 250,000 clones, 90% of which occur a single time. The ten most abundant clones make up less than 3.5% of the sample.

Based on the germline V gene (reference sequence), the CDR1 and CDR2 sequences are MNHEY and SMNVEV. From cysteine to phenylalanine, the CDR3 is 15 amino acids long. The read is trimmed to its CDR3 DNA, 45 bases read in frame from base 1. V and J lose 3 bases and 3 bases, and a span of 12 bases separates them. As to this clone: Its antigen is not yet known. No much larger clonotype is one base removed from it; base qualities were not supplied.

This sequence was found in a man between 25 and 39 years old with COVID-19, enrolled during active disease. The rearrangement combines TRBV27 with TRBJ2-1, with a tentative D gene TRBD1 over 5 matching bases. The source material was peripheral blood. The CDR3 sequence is CASSFLDRLYNEQFF. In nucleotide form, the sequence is TGTGCCAGCAGTTTTCTCGACAGACTCTACAATGAGCAGTTCTTC.